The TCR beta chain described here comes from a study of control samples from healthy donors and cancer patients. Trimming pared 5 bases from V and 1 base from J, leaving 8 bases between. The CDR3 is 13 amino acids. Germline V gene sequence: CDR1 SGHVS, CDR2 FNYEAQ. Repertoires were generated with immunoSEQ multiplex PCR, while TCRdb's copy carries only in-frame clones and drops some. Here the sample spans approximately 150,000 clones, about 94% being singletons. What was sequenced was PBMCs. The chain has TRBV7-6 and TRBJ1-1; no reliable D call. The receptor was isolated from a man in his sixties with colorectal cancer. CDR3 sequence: CASSLDANTEAFF. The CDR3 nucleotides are TGTGCCAGCAGCCTGGACGCGAACACTGAAGCTTTCTTT.